This T cell receptor (beta chain) was sequenced in a study of CD4 T cells in relation to SARS-CoV-2 and coronaviruses. The unexposed donors gave CD4+ T cells in about 2010-2019, prior to COVID-19. CD4+ T cells were isolated from the cells after around 11 days of culture. Method: immunoSEQ multiplex PCR; TCRdb's copy keeps in-frame clones and lacks some. This table holds about 19,000 clones, about 80% found once. A note on this clone: Its antigen is currently unknown.

The CDR3 is made up of 15 amino acids. The germline V gene has CDR1 LNHDA and CDR2 SQIVND (reference sequence). Trimming at V came to 0 bases and at J to 7 bases, leaving 4 bases not matched to a gene. The chain uses TRBV19 and TRBJ2-3; 10 positions agree with TRBD1. The receptor comes from a human donor in good health. The sequencing sample was made of CD4+ T cells from PBMCs, cultured in vitro. The CDR3 sequence is CASSIEGTGEHTQYF. The CDR3 DNA follows: TGTGCCAGTAGTATAGAGGGGACAGGGGAACATACGCAGTATTTT.